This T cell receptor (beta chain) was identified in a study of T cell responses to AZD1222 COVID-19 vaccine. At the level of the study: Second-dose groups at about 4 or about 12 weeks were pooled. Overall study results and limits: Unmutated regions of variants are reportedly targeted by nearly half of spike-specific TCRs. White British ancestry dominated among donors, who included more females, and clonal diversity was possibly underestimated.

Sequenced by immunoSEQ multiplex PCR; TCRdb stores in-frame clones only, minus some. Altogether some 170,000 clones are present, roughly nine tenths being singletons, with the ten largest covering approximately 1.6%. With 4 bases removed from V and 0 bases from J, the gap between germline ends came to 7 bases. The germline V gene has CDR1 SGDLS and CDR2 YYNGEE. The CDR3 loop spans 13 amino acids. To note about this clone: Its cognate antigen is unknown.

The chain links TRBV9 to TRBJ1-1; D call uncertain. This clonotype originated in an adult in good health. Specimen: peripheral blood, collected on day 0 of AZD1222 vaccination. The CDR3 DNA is TGTGCCAGCAGCCCTAACATGAACACTGAAGCTTTCTTT. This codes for CASSPNMNTEAFF.